The rows below give T cell receptor beta chains drawn from one sample of a study of T cell responses to AZD1222 COVID-19 vaccine. Repertoires were generated with immunoSEQ multiplex PCR, while TCRdb's copy carries only in-frame clones and drops some. The table lists 150,000 or so clones, roughly nine tenths of them singletons. Source: peripheral blood, taken 28 days after the second AZD1222 dose. These TCRs come from an adult who received the AZD1222 COVID-19 vaccine. CDR3s include the opening cysteine and the closing phenylalanine or tryptophan. The order of the fields is CDR3 protein, CDR3 DNA, J gene, V gene, D gene, clone size. D genes are given only for firm matches. Rows may omit the clone size; those that give it use once, few, many or a size class.

CDR3aa: CASSLEDSGNTIYF
CDR3nt: TGCGCCAGCAGCTTGGAAGATTCTGGAAACACCATATATTTT
j_gene: TRBJ1-3
v_gene: TRBV5-1
d_gene: -
abundance: -

CDR3aa: CASNQGAGFRFEQYF
CDR3nt: TGTGCCAGCAACCAGGGGGCGGGTTTCCGTTTTGAGCAGTACTTC
j_gene: TRBJ2-7
v_gene: TRBV28
d_gene: TRBD1
abundance: -

CDR3aa: CSVVGTRGFEQYF
CDR3nt: TGCAGCGTTGTCGGGACTAGGGGTTTTGAGCAGTACTTC
j_gene: TRBJ2-7
v_gene: TRBV29-1
d_gene: TRBD2
abundance: -

CDR3aa: CASSSTSGNTIYF
CDR3nt: TGTGCCAGCAGTTCCACCTCTGGAAACACCATATATTTT
j_gene: TRBJ1-3
v_gene: TRBV6-6
d_gene: -
abundance: -

CDR3aa: CASSSSPTANYGYTF
CDR3nt: TGTGCCAGCAGTTCCTCCCCGACAGCTAACTATGGCTACACCTTC
j_gene: TRBJ1-2
v_gene: TRBV27
d_gene: -
abundance: -

CDR3aa: CASTVAVNTEAFF
CDR3nt: TGTGCCAGCACGGTAGCGGTGAACACTGAAGCTTTCTTT
j_gene: TRBJ1-1
v_gene: TRBV2
d_gene: -
abundance: once

CDR3aa: CASSSGLSLAGASYEQYF
CDR3nt: TGTGCCAGCTCATCAGGCCTTTCCCTAGCGGGCGCCTCCTACGAGCAGTACTTC
j_gene: TRBJ2-7
v_gene: TRBV18
d_gene: TRBD2
abundance: -

CDR3aa: CASSQDPFGNGYTF
CDR3nt: TGCGCCAGCAGCCAAGACCCCTTCGGGAATGGCTACACCTTC
j_gene: TRBJ1-2
v_gene: TRBV4-3
d_gene: -
abundance: -

CDR3aa: CASSPGGTPEKLFF
CDR3nt: TGTGCCAGCTCACCCGGCGGAACTCCTGAAAAACTGTTTTTT
j_gene: TRBJ1-4
v_gene: TRBV18
d_gene: -
abundance: -

CDR3aa: CASSPKGGVNTEAFF
CDR3nt: TGTGCCAGCTCACCAAAAGGAGGGGTGAACACTGAAGCTTTCTTT
j_gene: TRBJ1-1
v_gene: TRBV18
d_gene: -
abundance: -

CDR3aa: CATSPDGRWANVLTF
CDR3nt: TGTGCCACCTCCCCCGACGGCCGGTGGGCCAACGTCCTGACTTTC
j_gene: TRBJ2-6
v_gene: TRBV24-1
d_gene: -
abundance: -

CDR3aa: CASSPSGASNQPQHF
CDR3nt: TGTGCCAGCAGCCCCTCCGGGGCCAGCAATCAGCCCCAGCATTTT
j_gene: TRBJ1-5
v_gene: TRBV3-1/TRBV3-2
d_gene: -
abundance: few

CDR3aa: CASSLHQGAIYNEQFF
CDR3nt: TGTGCTAGCAGCTTACATCAAGGGGCCATCTACAATGAGCAGTTCTTC
j_gene: TRBJ2-1
v_gene: TRBV7-7
d_gene: -
abundance: -

CDR3aa: CASSPGGLPYEQYF
CDR3nt: TGTGCCAGCTCACCGGGGGGACTACCCTACGAGCAGTACTTC
j_gene: TRBJ2-7
v_gene: TRBV18
d_gene: TRBD2
abundance: -

CDR3aa: CASSLGQQAFF
CDR3nt: TGTGCCAGCAGCTTGGGACAGCAAGCTTTCTTT
j_gene: TRBJ1-1
v_gene: TRBV7-9
d_gene: TRBD1
abundance: -

CDR3aa: CATSRTRDRAFIEQYF
CDR3nt: TGTGCCACCAGCAGAACCCGGGACAGGGCGTTTATCGAGCAGTACTTC
j_gene: TRBJ2-7
v_gene: TRBV15
d_gene: TRBD1
abundance: -

CDR3aa: CASPNPRDRTNQPQHF
CDR3nt: TGTGCCAGCCCTAATCCCCGGGACAGGACAAATCAGCCCCAGCATTTT
j_gene: TRBJ1-5
v_gene: TRBV9
d_gene: TRBD1
abundance: -

CDR3aa: CASSPIRHLYGYTF
CDR3nt: TGTGCCAGCAGCCCGATTAGGCACCTCTATGGCTACACCTTC
j_gene: TRBJ1-2
v_gene: TRBV27
d_gene: -
abundance: -

CDR3aa: CSVQYGRGTGELFF
CDR3nt: TGCAGCGTTCAATACGGGAGAGGTACCGGGGAGCTGTTTTTT
j_gene: TRBJ2-2
v_gene: TRBV29-1
d_gene: -
abundance: -

CDR3aa: CASSSVYNYEQYF
CDR3nt: TGTGCCAGCAGTAGCGTGTATAACTACGAGCAGTACTTC
j_gene: TRBJ2-7
v_gene: TRBV27
d_gene: -
abundance: -

CDR3aa: CASSPMGQGASGELFF
CDR3nt: TGTGCCAGCAGCCCGATGGGACAGGGGGCATCCGGGGAGCTGTTTTTT
j_gene: TRBJ2-2
v_gene: TRBV7-2
d_gene: TRBD1
abundance: -

CDR3aa: CATSSTDTQYF
CDR3nt: TGTGCCACCAGCAGCACAGATACGCAGTATTTT
j_gene: TRBJ2-3
v_gene: TRBV15
d_gene: -
abundance: once

CDR3aa: CASSSVVGGRVADTQYF
CDR3nt: TGTGCCAGCAGCTCAGTGGTTGGTGGGAGGGTTGCAGATACGCAGTATTTT
j_gene: TRBJ2-3
v_gene: TRBV7-2
d_gene: TRBD2
abundance: -

CDR3aa: CASSRPGQGVTEAFF
CDR3nt: TGTGCCAGCAGCCGCCCCGGACAGGGCGTCACTGAAGCTTTCTTT
j_gene: TRBJ1-1
v_gene: TRBV13
d_gene: TRBD1
abundance: -

CDR3aa: CASSVGRGGLYEQYF
CDR3nt: TGTGCCAGCAGCGTAGGCAGGGGAGGGCTATACGAGCAGTACTTC
j_gene: TRBJ2-7
v_gene: TRBV9
d_gene: -
abundance: -

CDR3aa: CASSSTVMNTEAFF
CDR3nt: TGTGCCAGCAGCTCGACAGTCATGAACACTGAAGCTTTCTTT
j_gene: TRBJ1-1
v_gene: TRBV7-9
d_gene: -
abundance: once

CDR3aa: CASSLVSGGYEQYF
CDR3nt: TGTGCCAGCAGCTTAGTGTCAGGGGGCTACGAGCAGTACTTC
j_gene: TRBJ2-7
v_gene: TRBV11-2
d_gene: TRBD1
abundance: -

CDR3aa: CASRHRDSSYNSPLHF
CDR3nt: TGTGCCAGCAGGCATAGGGACAGCTCCTATAATTCACCCCTCCACTTT
j_gene: TRBJ1-6
v_gene: TRBV7-2
d_gene: TRBD1
abundance: -

CDR3aa: CAHRGNTGELFF
CDR3nt: TGTGCCCACAGGGGGAACACCGGGGAGCTGTTTTTT
j_gene: TRBJ2-2
v_gene: TRBV28
d_gene: TRBD1
abundance: -

CDR3aa: CASSSRTSERYF
CDR3nt: TGTGCCAGCAGCTCCCGGACTTCCGAGAGGTACTTC
j_gene: TRBJ2-7
v_gene: TRBV11-2
d_gene: -
abundance: -

CDR3aa: CASSPLDTSGELFF
CDR3nt: TGTGCCAGTAGTCCGCTTGACACTTCCGGGGAGCTGTTTTTT
j_gene: TRBJ2-2
v_gene: TRBV19
d_gene: -
abundance: -

CDR3aa: CASSAGLYEQYF
CDR3nt: TGTGCCAGCAGCGCCGGCCTCTACGAGCAGTACTTC
j_gene: TRBJ2-7
v_gene: TRBV25-1
d_gene: -
abundance: -

CDR3aa: CASSTTGRTKETQYF
CDR3nt: TGTGCCAGTAGTACGACCGGACGGACAAAAGAGACCCAGTACTTC
j_gene: TRBJ2-5
v_gene: TRBV19
d_gene: -
abundance: -

CDR3aa: CASSLGLAVGQETQYF
CDR3nt: TGTGCCAGCAGCCTCGGACTAGCCGTTGGTCAAGAGACCCAGTACTTC
j_gene: TRBJ2-5
v_gene: TRBV7-8
d_gene: TRBD2
abundance: -

CDR3aa: CSVQKREQAGYGYTF
CDR3nt: TGCAGCGTTCAAAAGAGGGAACAGGCGGGCTATGGCTACACCTTC
j_gene: TRBJ1-2
v_gene: TRBV29-1
d_gene: -
abundance: -

CDR3aa: CASSLYDRDIQYF
CDR3nt: TGTGCCAGCAGCCTCTACGACCGTGACATTCAGTACTTC
j_gene: TRBJ2-4
v_gene: TRBV5-6
d_gene: -
abundance: -

CDR3aa: CATSRVTGVGTGELFF
CDR3nt: TGTGCCACCAGCAGAGTGACAGGGGTCGGCACCGGGGAGCTGTTTTTT
j_gene: TRBJ2-2
v_gene: TRBV15
d_gene: TRBD1
abundance: -

CDR3aa: CASKSGAGQPQHF
CDR3nt: TGTGCCAGCAAATCAGGGGCGGGTCAGCCCCAGCATTTT
j_gene: TRBJ1-5
v_gene: TRBV6-5
d_gene: -
abundance: -

CDR3aa: CASSQRTGSHTEAFF
CDR3nt: TGTGCCAGCAGCCAGAGGACAGGGTCGCACACTGAAGCTTTCTTT
j_gene: TRBJ1-1
v_gene: TRBV14
d_gene: TRBD1
abundance: -

CDR3aa: CATTRDSGNTIYF
CDR3nt: TGTGCCACCACGAGAGACTCTGGAAACACCATATATTTT
j_gene: TRBJ1-3
v_gene: TRBV24-1
d_gene: -
abundance: -

CDR3aa: CASSYMNTEAFF
CDR3nt: TGTGCCAGCAGTTATATGAACACTGAAGCTTTCTTT
j_gene: TRBJ1-1
v_gene: TRBV6-6
d_gene: -
abundance: -

CDR3aa: CASRGQGEANYGYTF
CDR3nt: TGTGCCAGCAGGGGACAGGGGGAAGCTAACTATGGCTACACCTTC
j_gene: TRBJ1-2
v_gene: TRBV6-6
d_gene: TRBD1
abundance: -

CDR3aa: CASSVAGQNNQPQHF
CDR3nt: TGTGCCAGCAGCGTGGCAGGACAGAACAATCAGCCCCAGCATTTT
j_gene: TRBJ1-5
v_gene: TRBV5-4
d_gene: -
abundance: -

CDR3aa: CASSDRVPPQHF
CDR3nt: TGTGCCAGCAGCGACAGAGTTCCACCCCAGCATTTT
j_gene: TRBJ1-5
v_gene: TRBV6-2/TRBV6-3
d_gene: -
abundance: -

CDR3aa: CASSLDPTSGGTQYF
CDR3nt: TGTGCCAGCAGCTTAGATCCGACTAGCGGGGGTACGCAGTATTTT
j_gene: TRBJ2-3
v_gene: TRBV7-6
d_gene: TRBD2
abundance: -